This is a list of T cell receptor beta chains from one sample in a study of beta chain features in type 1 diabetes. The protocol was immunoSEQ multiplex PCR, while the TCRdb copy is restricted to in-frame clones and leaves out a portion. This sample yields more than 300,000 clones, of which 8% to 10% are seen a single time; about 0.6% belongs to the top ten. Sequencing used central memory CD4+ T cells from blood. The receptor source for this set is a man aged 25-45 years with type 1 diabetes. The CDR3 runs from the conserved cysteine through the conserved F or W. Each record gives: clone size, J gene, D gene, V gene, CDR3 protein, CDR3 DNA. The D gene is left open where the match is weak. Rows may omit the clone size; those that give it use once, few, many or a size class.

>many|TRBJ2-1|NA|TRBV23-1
CASSQSDGRGQGLDRACRQFF
TGCGCCAGCAGTCAATCAGATGGTAGGGGACAGGGACTAGACCGAGCCTGTCGGCAGTTCTTC
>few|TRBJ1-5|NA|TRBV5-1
CASSLGDEAQPQHF
TGCGCCAGCAGCTTGGGGGATGAGGCTCAGCCCCAGCATTTT
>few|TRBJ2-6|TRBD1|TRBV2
CANRQGSGANVLTF
TGTGCCAACAGACAGGGCTCTGGGGCCAACGTCCTGACTTTC
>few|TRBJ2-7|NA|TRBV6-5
CASSYSSSPRLYEQYF
TGTGCCAGCAGTTACTCGAGTTCCCCCAGACTCTACGAGCAGTACTTC
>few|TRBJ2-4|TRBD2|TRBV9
CASSVAMGLGGDIQYF
TGTGCCAGCAGCGTAGCTATGGGACTAGGGGGGGACATTCAGTACTTC
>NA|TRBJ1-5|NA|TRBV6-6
CASRWAPDQPQHF
TGTGCCAGCAGATGGGCTCCCGATCAGCCCCAGCATTTT
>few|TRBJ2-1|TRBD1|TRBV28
CASTPSGTGYNEQFF
TGTGCCAGCACCCCTTCCGGGACAGGATACAATGAGCAGTTCTTC
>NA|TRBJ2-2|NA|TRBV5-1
CASSSRGTGTGELFF
TGCGCCAGCAGCTCCCGAGGGACCGGAACCGGGGAGCTGTTTTTT
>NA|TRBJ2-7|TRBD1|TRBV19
CASSKRTGTYEQYF
TGTGCCAGTAGTAAGCGGACAGGGACCTACGAGCAGTACTTC
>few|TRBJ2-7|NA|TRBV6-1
CASSVPDGSYEQYF
TGTGCCAGCAGTGTGCCCGACGGTTCCTACGAGCAGTACTTC
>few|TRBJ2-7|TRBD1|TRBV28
CASSLRGQSEQYF
TGTGCCAGCAGTTTAAGGGGGCAGAGCGAGCAGTACTTC
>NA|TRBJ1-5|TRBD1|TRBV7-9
CASSPTGGDQPQHF
TGTGCCAGCAGCCCGACAGGGGGCGATCAGCCCCAGCATTTT
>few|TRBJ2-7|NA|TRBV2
CASRDNTYEQYF
TGTGCCAGTAGAGACAATACCTACGAGCAGTACTTC
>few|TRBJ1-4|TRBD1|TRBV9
CASSRGQGTNEKLFF
TGTGCCAGCAGCCGTGGACAGGGAACTAATGAAAAACTGTTTTTT
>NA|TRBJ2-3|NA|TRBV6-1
CASSSGQSSDTQYF
TGTGCCAGCAGTAGTGGGCAGAGCTCAGATACGCAGTATTTT
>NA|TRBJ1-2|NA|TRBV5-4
CASSRDGFYGYTF
TGTGCCAGCAGCCGGGACGGGTTTTATGGCTACACCTTC
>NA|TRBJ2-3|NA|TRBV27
CASSQGTGGGTDTQYF
TGTGCCAGCAGTCAAGGGACAGGCGGGGGGACAGATACGCAGTATTTT
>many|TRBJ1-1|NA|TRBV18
CASTQVSNTEAFF
TGTGCCAGCACACAGGTGTCGAACACTGAAGCTTTCTTT
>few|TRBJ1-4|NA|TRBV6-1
CASKRGTNEKLFF
TGTGCCAGCAAGCGAGGAACTAATGAAAAACTGTTTTTT
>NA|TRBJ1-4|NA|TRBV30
CAWSGREFGEKLFF
TGTGCCTGGAGTGGCAGGGAATTCGGTGAAAAACTGTTTTTT
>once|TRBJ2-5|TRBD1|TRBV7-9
CASSSTGGPETQYF
TGTGCCAGCAGCTCAACAGGGGGCCCGGAGACCCAGTACTTC
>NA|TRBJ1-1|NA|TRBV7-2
CASSWDVPGRQTEAFF
TGTGCCAGCAGCTGGGACGTACCGGGACGGCAAACTGAAGCTTTCTTT
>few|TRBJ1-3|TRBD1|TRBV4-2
CASSAKGATGNTIYF
TGTGCCAGCAGTGCAAAGGGGGCTACTGGAAACACCATATATTTT
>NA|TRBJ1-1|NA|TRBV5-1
CASSLTESRVNTEAFF
TGCGCCAGCAGCTTGACAGAGTCCAGAGTAAACACTGAAGCTTTCTTT
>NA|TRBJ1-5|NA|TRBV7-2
CASSHDTYNQPQHF
TGTGCCAGCAGCCATGACACTTACAATCAGCCCCAGCATTTT
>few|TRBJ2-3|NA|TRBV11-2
CASRGLRRALNTQYF
TGTGCCAGCAGGGGTCTAAGGCGGGCACTTAATACGCAGTATTTT
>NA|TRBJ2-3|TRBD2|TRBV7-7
CASSLGTSGDTQYF
TGTGCCAGCAGCTTAGGGACTAGCGGAGATACGCAGTATTTT
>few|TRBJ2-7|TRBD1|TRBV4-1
CASSRGQEIYEQYF
TGCGCCAGCAGCCGGGGACAGGAAATCTACGAGCAGTACTTC
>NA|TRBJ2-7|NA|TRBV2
CASSPPSVREQYF
TGTGCCAGCAGTCCCCCGTCCGTTCGGGAGCAGTACTTC
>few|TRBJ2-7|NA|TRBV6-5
CASSWGLVEQYF
TGTGCCAGCAGTTGGGGACTTGTTGAGCAGTACTTC
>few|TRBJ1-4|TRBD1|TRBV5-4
CASSLARGRGEKLFF
TGTGCCAGCAGCTTGGCCAGGGGGCGAGGAGAAAAACTGTTTTTT
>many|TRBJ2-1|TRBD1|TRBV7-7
CASSGGQGADEQFF
TGTGCCAGCAGCGGGGGGCAGGGGGCAGATGAGCAGTTCTTC
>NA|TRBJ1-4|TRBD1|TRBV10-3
CAISADRGSEKLFF
TGTGCCATCAGTGCGGACAGGGGGAGTGAAAAACTGTTTTTT
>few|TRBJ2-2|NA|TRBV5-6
CASSYDRNTGELFF
TGTGCCAGCAGCTACGACCGGAACACCGGGGAGCTGTTTTTT
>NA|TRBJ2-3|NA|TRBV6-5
CASSSTSRGRDTQYF
TGTGCCAGCAGTTCCACTAGCCGGGGGAGAGATACGCAGTATTTT
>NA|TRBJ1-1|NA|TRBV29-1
CSVPVGANTEAFF
TGCAGCGTACCTGTCGGGGCGAACACTGAAGCTTTCTTT
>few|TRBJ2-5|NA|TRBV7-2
CASSLVTNQETQYF
TGTGCCAGCAGCTTAGTGACTAACCAAGAGACCCAGTACTTC
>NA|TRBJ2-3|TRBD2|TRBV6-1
CASSEGLAGGQDTQYF
TGTGCCAGCAGTGAAGGTCTAGCGGGAGGACAGGATACGCAGTATTTT
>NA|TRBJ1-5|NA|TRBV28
CAAGDPWSNQPQHF
TGTGCCGCAGGGGACCCCTGGTCGAATCAGCCCCAGCATTTT
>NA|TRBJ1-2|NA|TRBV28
CASSLLALGGYTF
TGTGCCAGCAGTCTCCTTGCCCTTGGAGGCTACACCTTC
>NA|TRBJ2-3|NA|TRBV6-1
CASSEERFVDTQYF
TGTGCCAGCAGTGAAGAGAGGTTCGTAGATACGCAGTATTTT
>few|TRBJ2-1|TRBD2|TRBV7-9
CASSLAGVGDEQFF
TGTGCCAGCAGCTTGGCGGGAGTAGGGGATGAGCAGTTCTTC
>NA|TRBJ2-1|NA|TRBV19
CASSYRGGMGNEQFF
TGTGCCAGTAGCTACAGGGGGGGTATGGGCAATGAGCAGTTCTTC
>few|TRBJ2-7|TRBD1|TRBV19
CASSQAGQGFREQYF
TGTGCCAGTAGTCAGGCAGGACAGGGCTTTCGCGAGCAGTACTTC
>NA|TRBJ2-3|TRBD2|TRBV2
CASSDASGQYF
TGTGCCAGCAGTGATGCTAGCGGACAGTATTTT
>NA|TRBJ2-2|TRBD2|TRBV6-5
CASSVTSGNTGELFF
TGTGCCAGCAGTGTGACTAGCGGGAACACCGGGGAGCTGTTTTTT
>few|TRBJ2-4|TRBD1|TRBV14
CASSLVGGGKNIQYF
TGTGCCAGCAGCTTAGTAGGGGGCGGCAAAAACATTCAGTACTTC
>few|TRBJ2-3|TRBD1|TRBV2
CATQKDRGDTQYF
TGTGCCACTCAGAAGGACAGGGGAGATACGCAGTATTTT
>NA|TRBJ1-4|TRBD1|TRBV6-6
CASSYVGQGNEKLFF
TGTGCCAGCAGTTACGTGGGACAGGGGAATGAAAAACTGTTTTTT
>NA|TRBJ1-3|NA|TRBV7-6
CASSSPRRAGNTIYF
TGTGCCAGCAGCTCCCCGAGGAGGGCTGGAAACACCATATATTTT
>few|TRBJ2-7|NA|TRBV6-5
CASFWTVSYEQYF
TGTGCCAGCTTTTGGACGGTCTCCTACGAGCAGTACTTC
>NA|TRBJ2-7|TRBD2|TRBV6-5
CATKRGDLYEQYF
TGTGCCACTAAGCGGGGCGATTTGTACGAGCAGTACTTC
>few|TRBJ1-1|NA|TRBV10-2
CASPEGGNTEAFF
TGCGCCAGCCCAGAGGGTGGGAACACTGAAGCTTTCTTT
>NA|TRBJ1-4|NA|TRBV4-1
CASSQDRTDNEKLFF
TGCGCCAGCAGCCAAGACAGGACGGATAATGAAAAACTGTTTTTT
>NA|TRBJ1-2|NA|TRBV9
CASSVMGDANYGYTF
TGTGCCAGCAGCGTAATGGGGGATGCCAACTATGGCTACACCTTC
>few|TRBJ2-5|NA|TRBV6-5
CAISESTRETQYF
TGTGCCATCAGTGAGTCGACTCGGGAGACCCAGTACTTC
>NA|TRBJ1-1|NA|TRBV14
CASSQDWGVLTEAFF
TGTGCCAGCAGCCAAGACTGGGGAGTGCTCACTGAAGCTTTCTTT
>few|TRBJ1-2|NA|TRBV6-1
CASSTTEANYGYTF
TGTGCCAGCAGTACCACCGAGGCTAACTATGGCTACACCTTC
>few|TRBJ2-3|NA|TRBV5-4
CASAEMRGVTTNTQYF
TGTGCCAGCGCCGAAATGAGGGGTGTGACTACGAATACGCAGTATTTT